Each of the 11 T cell receptor beta chains below was sequenced from the same sample in a study of blood T cell repertoires in COVID-19. Only in-frame clones appear in the TCRdb table, and some are missing; sequencing was by immunoSEQ multiplex PCR. The profile covers about 200,000 clones, with about 88% appearing a single time and about 18% taken by the ten largest. The material sequenced was peripheral blood. The receptors derive from a man aged 45-65 years with COVID-19, enrolled during active disease.

The V gene is TRBV15, the J gene TRBJ1-4, with 7 nucleotides matching TRBD1. The CDR3 extends over 17 amino acids. Per the germline V gene, CDR1 is LNHNV and CDR2 is YYDKDF (reference sequence). The V and J ends lost 7 bases and 6 bases, in that order; junction bases with no gene match: 17. The CDR3 protein is CATMQTPTGAVDEKLFF. DNA for the CDR3: TGTGCCACCATGCAGACTCCTACAGGGGCGGTCGATGAAAAACTGTTTTTT.

Only a few counts were recorded for this clone. This chain's CDR3 is CASSFRGPAEAFF. CDR3 DNA sequence: TGTGCCAGTAGCTTCAGGGGGCCGGCCGAAGCTTTCTTT. The rearrangement links TRBV19 to TRBJ1-1, with TRBD1 identical over 8 bases. Germline V gene lookup returns CDR1 LNHDA and CDR2 SQIVND (reference sequence). V was clipped by 6 bases and J by 8 bases; unmatched bases: 8. There are 13 residues in the CDR3.

The chain couples TRBV19 to TRBJ2-7; 7 bases are shared with TRBD2. This CDR3 has 23 amino acids. The junction had 36 bases not matched to a gene; V was cut back by 7 bases and J by 3 bases. Germline CDR1 is LNHDA and CDR2 is SQIVND (reference sequence). As DNA, the CDR3 is TGTGCCAGTACCCCCTCTCGGGGCTCTAGCGGACCGGGGCGACAACGGTGGGGCTACGAGCAGTACTTC. Amino acid sequence: CASTPSRGSSGPGRQRWGYEQYF.

In this sample, this clone turned up a few times. The chain employs TRBV5-1 and TRBJ2-2; a weak D match, TRBD2 (6 bases). The germline V gene encodes CDR1 SGHRS and CDR2 YFSETQ. CDR3 size: 14 residues. Trimming took off 4 bases at V and 4 bases at J, with 11 bases between the two ends. The CDR3 nucleotides read TGCGCCAGCAGCCCCGGGACTCCCACCGGGGAGCTGTTTTTT. Amino acid sequence: CASSPGTPTGELFF.

The V and J genes are TRBV15 and TRBJ2-5; TRBD1 aligns across 7 bases. Trimming at V came to 2 bases and at J to 5 bases, leaving 8 bases not matched to a gene. This CDR3 region has 15 residues. CDR1 is LNHNV and CDR2 is YYDKDF in the germline V gene (reference sequence). In DNA form, the CDR3 reads TGTGCCACCAGCAGAACTACAGGGGAGTTTGAGACCCAGTACTTC. Protein sequence: CATSRTTGEFETQYF.

The V and J genes are TRBV24-1 and TRBJ2-1; TRBD1 matches 8 bases. CDR1 and CDR2 from the germline V gene are KGHDR and SFDVKD. The CDR3 loop spans 17 amino acids. V lost 4 bases and J lost 3; bases outside the gene matches: 10. CDR3 in amino acids: CATSDPGGSTHYNEQFF. CDR3 DNA sequence: TGTGCCACCAGTGACCCAGGGGGCTCTACACACTACAATGAGCAGTTCTTC.

The sample holds one count of this clone. The rearrangement uses TRBV6-4 and TRBJ2-5; D might be TRBD1 (5 bases). Per the germline V gene, CDR1 is MRHNA and CDR2 is SNTAGT. The CDR3 loop spans 14 amino acids. The V and J ends lost 5 bases and 0 bases respectively, with 10 bases between them. The CDR3: CASSPGPYQETQYF. The CDR3 nucleotides read TGTGCCAGCAGTCCAGGGCCGTACCAAGAGACCCAGTACTTC.

This clone was detected only a few times. This rearrangement joins TRBV28 to TRBJ1-1; D perhaps matches TRBD1 (5 bases). V was shortened by 7 bases and J by 5 bases, with 11 bases between the two germline ends. The CDR3 spans 12 residues. Germline V gene sequence: CDR1 MDHEN, CDR2 SYDVKM. CDR3 sequence reads: CASNEGRTEAFF. In DNA, the CDR3 is TGTGCCAGCAATGAGGGGAGGACTGAAGCTTTCTTT.

J is TRBJ2-7 and V is TRBV5-8; TRBD1 agrees at 8 bases. J lost 12 bases, V lost 0 bases, and 14 bases had no gene match. This CDR3 region has 15 residues. Germline V lookup: CDR1 SGHTS, CDR2 YDEGEE. DNA for the CDR3: TGTGCCAGCAGCTTGGAGATGCGGGACAGGACTTCTTTGTACTTC. It yields the protein CASSLEMRDRTSLYF.

The rearrangement joins TRBV27 to TRBJ2-7, with 7 bases that match TRBD1. The CDR3 is 14 residues long. Trimming took 3 bases from V and 3 from J; bases not matched to a gene: 5. Germline-derived CDR1 and CDR2 are MNHEY and SMNVEV (reference sequence). Here the CDR3 DNA reads TGTGCCAGCAGTTTGGCAGGGGGTTTCTACGAGCAGTACTTC. It specifies CASSLAGGFYEQYF.

This rearrangement joins TRBV5-8 to TRBJ2-7; no firm D call. In germline, CDR1 is SGHTS, CDR2 YDEGEE. V was trimmed by 0 bases and J by 3 bases, leaving 13 bases between them. The CDR3 covers 15 residues. This chain's CDR3 is CASSLEFGVSYEQYF. CDR3 in DNA: TGTGCCAGCAGCTTGGAATTTGGAGTTAGCTACGAGCAGTACTTC.